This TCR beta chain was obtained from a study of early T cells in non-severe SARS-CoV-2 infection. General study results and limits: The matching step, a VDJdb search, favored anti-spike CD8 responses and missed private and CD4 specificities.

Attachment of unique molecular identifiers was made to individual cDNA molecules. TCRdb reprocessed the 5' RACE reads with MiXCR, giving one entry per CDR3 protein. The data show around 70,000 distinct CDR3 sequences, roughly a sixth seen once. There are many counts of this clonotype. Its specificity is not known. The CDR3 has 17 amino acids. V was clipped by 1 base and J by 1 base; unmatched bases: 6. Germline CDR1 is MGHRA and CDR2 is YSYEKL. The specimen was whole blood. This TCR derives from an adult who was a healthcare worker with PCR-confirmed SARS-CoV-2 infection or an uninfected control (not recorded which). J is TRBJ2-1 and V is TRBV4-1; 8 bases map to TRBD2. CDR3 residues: CASSQARRGASYNEQFF. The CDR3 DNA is TGCGCCAGCAGCCAAGCACGGCGGGGGGCGTCCTACAATGAGCAGTTCTTC.